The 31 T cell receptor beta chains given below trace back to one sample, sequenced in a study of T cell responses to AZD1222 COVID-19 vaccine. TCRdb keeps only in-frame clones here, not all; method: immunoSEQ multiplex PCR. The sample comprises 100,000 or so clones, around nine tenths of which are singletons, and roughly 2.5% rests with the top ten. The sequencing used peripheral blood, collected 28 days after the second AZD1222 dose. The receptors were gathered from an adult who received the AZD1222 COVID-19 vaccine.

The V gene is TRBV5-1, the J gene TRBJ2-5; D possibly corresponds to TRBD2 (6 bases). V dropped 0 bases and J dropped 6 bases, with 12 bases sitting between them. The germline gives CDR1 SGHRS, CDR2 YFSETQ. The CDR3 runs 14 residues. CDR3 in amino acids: CASSLAGGRQTQYF. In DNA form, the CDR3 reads TGCGCCAGCAGCTTGGCCGGGGGTCGGCAGACCCAGTACTTC.

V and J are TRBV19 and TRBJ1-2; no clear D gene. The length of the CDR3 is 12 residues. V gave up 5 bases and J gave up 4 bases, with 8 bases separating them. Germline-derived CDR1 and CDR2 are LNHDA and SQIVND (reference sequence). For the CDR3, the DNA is TGTGCCAGTAGTGTGAGCGCCTATGGCTACACCTTC. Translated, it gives CASSVSAYGYTF. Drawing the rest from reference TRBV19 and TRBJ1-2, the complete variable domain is DGGITQSPKYLFRKEGQNVTLSCEQNLNHDAMYWYRQDPGQGLRLIYYSQIVNDFQKGDIAEGYSVSREKKESFPLTVTSAQKNPTAFYLCASSVSAYGYTFGSGTRLTVV.

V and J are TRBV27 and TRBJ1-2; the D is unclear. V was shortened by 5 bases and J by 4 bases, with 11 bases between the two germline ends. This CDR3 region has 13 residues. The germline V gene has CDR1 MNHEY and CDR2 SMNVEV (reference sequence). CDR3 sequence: CASSPGPTYGYTF. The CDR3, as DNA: TGTGCCAGCAGTCCCGGGCCAACCTATGGCTACACCTTC.

CDR3 in DNA: TGTGCCAGCAGCCGTACAGGGGAGTTCTCGGCAGATACGCAGTATTTT. Its protein is CASSRTGEFSADTQYF. This rearrangement joins TRBV7-3 to TRBJ2-3, with TRBD1 matching over 7 bases. The length of the CDR3 is 16 residues. Losses at the gene ends were 5 bases for V and 4 bases for J; bases not matched to a gene: 12. Germline V gene lookup returns CDR1 SGHTA and CDR2 FQGTGA.

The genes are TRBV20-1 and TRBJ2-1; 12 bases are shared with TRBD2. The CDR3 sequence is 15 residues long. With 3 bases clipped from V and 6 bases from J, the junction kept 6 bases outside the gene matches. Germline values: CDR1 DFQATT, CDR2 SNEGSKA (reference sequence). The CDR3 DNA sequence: TGCAGTGCTAGTCCTAGCGGGAGGGCCAGCAATGAGCAGTTCTTC. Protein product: CSASPSGRASNEQFF.

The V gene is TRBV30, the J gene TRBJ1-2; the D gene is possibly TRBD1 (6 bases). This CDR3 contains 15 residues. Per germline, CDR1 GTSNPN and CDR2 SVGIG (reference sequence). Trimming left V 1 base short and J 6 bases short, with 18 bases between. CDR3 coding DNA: TGTGCCTGGAGTGCTTCCAGGGGCAAAGGGGATGGCTACACCTTC. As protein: CAWSASRGKGDGYTF.

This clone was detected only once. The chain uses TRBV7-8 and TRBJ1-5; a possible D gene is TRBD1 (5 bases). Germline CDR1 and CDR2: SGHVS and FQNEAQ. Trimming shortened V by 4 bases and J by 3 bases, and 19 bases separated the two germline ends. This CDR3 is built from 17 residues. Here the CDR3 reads CASSSFNTGLTNQPQHF. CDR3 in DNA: TGTGCCAGCAGCTCCTTTAATACGGGACTTACCAATCAGCCCCAGCATTTT. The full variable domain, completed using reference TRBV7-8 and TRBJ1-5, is GAGVSQSPRYKVAKRGQDVALRCDPISGHVSLFWYQQALGQGPEFLTYFQNEAQLDKSGLPSDRFFAERPEGSVSTLKIQRTQQEDSAVYLCASSSFNTGLTNQPQHFGDGTRLSIL.

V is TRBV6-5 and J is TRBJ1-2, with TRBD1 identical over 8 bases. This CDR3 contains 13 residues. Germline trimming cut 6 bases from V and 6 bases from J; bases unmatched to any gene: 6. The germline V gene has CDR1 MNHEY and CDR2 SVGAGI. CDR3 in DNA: TGTGCCAGCAGGCGGGACAGGATTAATGGCTACACCTTC. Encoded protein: CASRRDRINGYTF.

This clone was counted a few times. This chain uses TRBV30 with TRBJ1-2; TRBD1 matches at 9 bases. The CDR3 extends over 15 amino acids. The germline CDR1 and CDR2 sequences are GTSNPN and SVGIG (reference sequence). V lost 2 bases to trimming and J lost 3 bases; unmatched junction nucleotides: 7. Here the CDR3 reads CAWSPGGQGHYGYTF. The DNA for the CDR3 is TGTGCCTGGAGTCCTGGAGGACAGGGGCACTATGGCTACACCTTC. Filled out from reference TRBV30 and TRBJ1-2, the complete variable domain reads SQTIHQWPATLVQPVGSPLSLECTVEGTSNPNLYWYRQAAGRGLQLLFYSVGIGQISSEVPQNLSASRPQDRQFILSSKKLLLSDSGFYLCAWSPGGQGHYGYTFGSGTRLTVV.

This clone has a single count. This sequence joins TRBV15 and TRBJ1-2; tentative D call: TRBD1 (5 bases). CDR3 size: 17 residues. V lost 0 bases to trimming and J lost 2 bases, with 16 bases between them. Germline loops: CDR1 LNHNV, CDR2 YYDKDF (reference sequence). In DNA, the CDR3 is TGTGCCACCAGCAGAGAGCGCGGGGGGAGGGCGAACTATGGCTACACCTTC. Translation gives CATSRERGGRANYGYTF.

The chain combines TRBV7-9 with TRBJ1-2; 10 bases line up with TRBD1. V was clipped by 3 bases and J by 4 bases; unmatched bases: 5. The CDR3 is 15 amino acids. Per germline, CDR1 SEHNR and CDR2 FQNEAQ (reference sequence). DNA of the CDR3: TGTGCCAGCAGCTTCGGGGACAGGGGAGTCTATGGCTACACCTTC. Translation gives CASSFGDRGVYGYTF.

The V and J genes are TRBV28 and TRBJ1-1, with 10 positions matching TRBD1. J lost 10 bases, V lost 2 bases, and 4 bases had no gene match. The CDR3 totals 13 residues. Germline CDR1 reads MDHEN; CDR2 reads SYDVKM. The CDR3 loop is CASSLVGTGVAFF. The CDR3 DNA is TGTGCCAGCAGTTTAGTTGGGACAGGGGTAGCTTTCTTT.

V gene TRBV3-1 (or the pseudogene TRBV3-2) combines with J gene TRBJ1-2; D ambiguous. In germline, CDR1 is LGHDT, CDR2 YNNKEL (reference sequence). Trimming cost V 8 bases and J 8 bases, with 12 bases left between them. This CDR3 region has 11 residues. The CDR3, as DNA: TGTGCCAGCCGGAAGGGTAGCGGCTACACCTTC. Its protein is CASRKGSGYTF.

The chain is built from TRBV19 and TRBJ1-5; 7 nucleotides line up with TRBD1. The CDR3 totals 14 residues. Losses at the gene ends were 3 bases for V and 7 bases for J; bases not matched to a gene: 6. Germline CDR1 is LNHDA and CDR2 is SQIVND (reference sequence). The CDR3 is CASSIGNRGQPQHF. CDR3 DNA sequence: TGTGCCAGTAGTATCGGCAACAGGGGCCAGCCCCAGCATTTT.

The CDR3 nucleotides read TGTGCCAGCAGCTTGGTAAGCGGGAGTTACGAGCAGTACTTC. Translating it yields CASSLVSGSYEQYF. The V call is TRBV7-9, the J call TRBJ2-7; 8 nucleotides line up with TRBD2. V lost 3 bases, J lost 4 bases, and 5 bases stayed unmatched. Germline lookup yields CDR1 SEHNR and CDR2 FQNEAQ (reference sequence). The CDR3 is 14 residues long.

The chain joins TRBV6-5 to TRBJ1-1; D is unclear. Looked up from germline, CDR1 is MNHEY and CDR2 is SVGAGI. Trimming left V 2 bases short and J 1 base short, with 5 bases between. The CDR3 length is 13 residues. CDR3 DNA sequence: TGTGCCAGCAGTTACGCGGAGAACACTGAAGCTTTCTTT. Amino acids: CASSYAENTEAFF.

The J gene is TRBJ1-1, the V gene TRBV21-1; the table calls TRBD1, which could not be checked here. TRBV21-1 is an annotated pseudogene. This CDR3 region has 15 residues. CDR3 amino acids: CASSPQGFTNTEAFF. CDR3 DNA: TGTGCCAGCAGCCCACAGGGATTTACGAACACTGAAGCTTTCTTT.

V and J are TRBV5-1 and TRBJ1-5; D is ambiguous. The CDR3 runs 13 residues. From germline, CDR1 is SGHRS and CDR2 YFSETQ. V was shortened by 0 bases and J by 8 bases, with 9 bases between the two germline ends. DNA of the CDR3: TGCGCCAGCAGCTTGGGTCGCGGGGAGCCCCAGCATTTT. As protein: CASSLGRGEPQHF.

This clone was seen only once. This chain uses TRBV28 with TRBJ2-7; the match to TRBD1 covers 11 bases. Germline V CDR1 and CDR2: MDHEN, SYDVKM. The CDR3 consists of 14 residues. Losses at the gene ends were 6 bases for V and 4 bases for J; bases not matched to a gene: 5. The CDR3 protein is CASRAGTGGYEQYF. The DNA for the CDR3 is TGTGCCAGCAGAGCCGGGACAGGGGGATACGAGCAGTACTTC.

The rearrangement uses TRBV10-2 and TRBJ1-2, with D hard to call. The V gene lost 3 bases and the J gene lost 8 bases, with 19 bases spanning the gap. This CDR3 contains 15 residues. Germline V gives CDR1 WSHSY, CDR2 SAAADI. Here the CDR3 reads CASSEEWGITWGYTF. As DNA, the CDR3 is TGCGCCAGCAGTGAAGAGTGGGGAATTACATGGGGCTACACCTTC.

CDR3 bases: TGTGCCGTTGGTGGGACAGAATACAATGAGCAGTTCTTC. Translating gives CAVGGTEYNEQFF. The V and J genes are TRBV6-4 and TRBJ2-1; the match to TRBD1 covers 7 bases. Germline CDR1 and CDR2: MRHNA and SNTAGT. J lost 4 bases, V lost 11 bases, and 8 bases had no gene match. CDR3 length: 13 residues.

Here the CDR3 reads CASSPRTSGYEQYF. The CDR3, as DNA: TGTGCCAGCTCACCTCGGACTAGCGGCTACGAGCAGTACTTC. J is TRBJ2-7 and V is TRBV18, with TRBD2 matching 10 bases. CDR1 is KGHSH and CDR2 is LQKENI in the germline V gene. The CDR3 contains 14 residues. V dropped 3 bases and J dropped 3; count of bases not matched to a gene: 2.

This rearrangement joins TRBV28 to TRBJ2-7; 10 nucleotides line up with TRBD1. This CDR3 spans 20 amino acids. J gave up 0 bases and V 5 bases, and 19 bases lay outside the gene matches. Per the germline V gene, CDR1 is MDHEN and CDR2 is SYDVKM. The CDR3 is CASSHPNDRGHNRPSYEQYF. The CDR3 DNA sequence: TGTGCCAGCAGTCACCCAAATGACAGGGGGCACAACCGACCCTCCTACGAGCAGTACTTC. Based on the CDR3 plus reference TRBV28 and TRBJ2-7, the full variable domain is DVKVTQSSRYLVKRTGEKVFLECVQDMDHENMFWYRQDPGLGLRLIYFSYDVKMKEKGDIPEGYSVSREKKERFSLILESASTNQTSMYLCASSHPNDRGHNRPSYEQYFGPGTRLTVT.

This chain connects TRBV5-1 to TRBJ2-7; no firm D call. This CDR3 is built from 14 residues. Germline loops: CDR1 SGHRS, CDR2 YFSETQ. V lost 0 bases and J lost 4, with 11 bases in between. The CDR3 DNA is TGCGCCAGCAGCTTGGATCCTGACGCTTACGAGCAGTACTTC. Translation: CASSLDPDAYEQYF.

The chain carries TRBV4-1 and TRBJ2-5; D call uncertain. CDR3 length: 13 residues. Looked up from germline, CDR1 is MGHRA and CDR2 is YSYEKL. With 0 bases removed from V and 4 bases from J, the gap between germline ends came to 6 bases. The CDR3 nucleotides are TGCGCCAGCAGCCAAGACAGTAGAGAGACCCAGTACTTC. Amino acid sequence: CASSQDSRETQYF.

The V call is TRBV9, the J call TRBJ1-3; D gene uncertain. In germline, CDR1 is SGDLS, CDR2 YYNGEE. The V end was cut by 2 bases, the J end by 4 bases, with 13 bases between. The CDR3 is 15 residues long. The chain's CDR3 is CASSVLPDLGNTIYF. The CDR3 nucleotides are TGTGCCAGCAGCGTCTTGCCGGACCTCGGAAACACCATATATTTT.

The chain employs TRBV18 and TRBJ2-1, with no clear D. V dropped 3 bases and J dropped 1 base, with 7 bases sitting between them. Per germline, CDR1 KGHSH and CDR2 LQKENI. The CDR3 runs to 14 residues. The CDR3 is CASSPAGSYNEQFF. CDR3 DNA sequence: TGTGCCAGCTCACCTGCCGGTTCCTACAATGAGCAGTTCTTC.

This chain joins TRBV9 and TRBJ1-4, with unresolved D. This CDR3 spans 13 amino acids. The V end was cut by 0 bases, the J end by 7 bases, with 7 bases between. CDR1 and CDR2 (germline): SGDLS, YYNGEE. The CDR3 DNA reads TGTGCCAGCAGCGTAGGCGGAACTGAAAAACTGTTTTTT. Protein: CASSVGGTEKLFF.

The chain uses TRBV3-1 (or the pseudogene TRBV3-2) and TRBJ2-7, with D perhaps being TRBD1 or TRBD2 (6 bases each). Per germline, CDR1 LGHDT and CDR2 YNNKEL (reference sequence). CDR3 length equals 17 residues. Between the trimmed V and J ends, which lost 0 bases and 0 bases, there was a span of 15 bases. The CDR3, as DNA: TGTGCCAGCAGCCAAGAAGGGGGGAGGAGGAGCTCCTACGAGCAGTACTTC. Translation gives CASSQEGGRRSSYEQYF.

CDR3 sequence (DNA): TGTGCCAGCAGTTTCGGCCCGGGACAGGGGTTCTATGGCTACACCTTC. This codes for CASSFGPGQGFYGYTF. The chain couples TRBV27 to TRBJ1-2, with 10 bases identical to TRBD1. Germline lookup yields CDR1 MNHEY and CDR2 SMNVEV (reference sequence). The length of the CDR3 is 16 residues. V lost 3 bases to trimming and J lost 4 bases; unmatched junction nucleotides: 8.

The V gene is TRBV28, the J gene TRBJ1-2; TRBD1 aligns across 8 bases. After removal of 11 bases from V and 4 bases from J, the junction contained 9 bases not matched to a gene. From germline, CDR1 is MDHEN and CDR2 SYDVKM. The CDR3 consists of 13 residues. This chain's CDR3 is CAATRQGFYGYTF. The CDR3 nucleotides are TGTGCCGCGACCCGACAGGGGTTCTATGGCTACACCTTC.